The following is a T cell receptor (beta chain) sequence with its context. This clonotype was detected only a few times. Its antigen is currently not known. Qualities for individual bases were not recorded, and no much larger clone is one base off. The instrument given in TCRdb is Illumina NovaSeq 6000. Using 5'RACE with constant-segment primers, TCRalpha and TCRbeta cDNA libraries were constructed, with sample barcodes and unique molecular identifiers added in the process. RNA was extracted from every sample with Trizol reagent. Library amplification was performed in two PCR steps, and a second sample barcode and Illumina TruSeq adapters were introduced in the second step. The libraries were sequenced on an Illumina NovaSeq using 2 x 150 bp paired-end reads. In the original analysis: Demultiplexing of reads and collapsing into UMI-guided consensus sequences were performed with migec v1.2.7. Using mixcr v2.1.11, UMI consensuses were aligned to TRA and TRB V and J templates and then assembled into clonotypes. A clonotype was counted as expanded or contracted only if both edgeR and NoisET called the change significant, with noise models trained on biological replicates. For edgeR calls, a false discovery rate-adjusted p below 0.01 and a log2 fold-change threshold of 1 were applied. As an exploratory analysis of dynamics, PCA with hierarchical clustering was applied to max-normalized trajectories of the 1000 most abundant clonotypes. The CD4 or CD8 phenotype of responding clones was assigned using the separately sequenced CD4+ and CD8+ repertoires. The public sequencing data were trimmed at Q25 with fastp and processed into clonotypes with MiXCR by TCRdb, which kept only in-frame beta chains. Identical CDR3 protein sequences are pooled into one entry, listed with their most common genes and DNA. The authors' filters were not applied to this entry. The sample contains about 350,000 distinct CDR3 sequences, roughly 13% of them found a single time. The leading ten clones occupy about 24% of the sample.

These data belong to a study of T-cell memory formation after mild COVID-19 (dated by TCRdb to 2020 to 2023). About the full investigation: Most TCR sequence clusters were specific to one of the two donors. In a couple of donors, T-cell clones that expanded and contracted after mild COVID-19 were tracked by sequencing TCRalpha and TCRbeta repertoires over time. The cohort comprised two young, previously healthy adult volunteers, one female and one male. Points the paper makes about the study in general: SARS-CoV-2 specificity of the second-wave clones peaking on day 37 was not confirmed. Only a couple of mild cases were covered by the study, and larger cohorts that include severe cases with pre-infection samples were considered necessary. Contracting CD4+ clones turned up mainly in the CM and EM memory subsets, whereas EMRA was where CD8+ clones were enriched. Clones contracting from day 15 to 85 had balanced CD4/CD8 phenotypes, while a second wave expanding from day 15 to 37 was biased towards CD4+. The detection of some responding clones in pre-infection memory suggests that pre-existing cross-reactive memory T cells joined the SARS-CoV-2 response.

V trim: 3 bases; J trim: 3 bases; unmatched bases: 3. Looking up the germline V gene (reference sequence) yields CDR1 LNHDA and CDR2 SQIVND. The CDR3, from cysteine to phenylalanine, totals 15 residues. The read is trimmed to its CDR3 DNA, 45 bases read in frame from base 1. Ficoll-Paque density gradient centrifugation was the method used to isolate PBMCs. The clonotype originates from a man younger than 35 who had mild COVID-19 (a few samples of this study predate the infection). The sample titles of this study are shuffled in the database, so cell type and time point are left out; the donor was told from shared clones. This sequence uses TRBV19 and TRBJ2-2; 8 middle bases align to TRBD1. The sequenced sample consisted of PBMCs or a T cell subset sorted from them (not recorded which). CDR3 loop: CASSMQGADTGELFF. The sequence in DNA is TGTGCCAGTAGTATGCAGGGGGCGGACACCGGGGAGCTGTTTTTT.